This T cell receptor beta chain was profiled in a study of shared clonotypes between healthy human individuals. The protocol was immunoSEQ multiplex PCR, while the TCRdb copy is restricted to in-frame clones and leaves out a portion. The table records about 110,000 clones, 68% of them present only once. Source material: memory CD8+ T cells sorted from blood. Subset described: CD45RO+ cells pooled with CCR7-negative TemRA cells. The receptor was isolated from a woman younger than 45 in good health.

CDR3 coding DNA: TGTGCCAGCAGCCCCCACTTAGGAGCGGGAGGAGGAGAGACCCAGTACTTC. Amino acid sequence: CASSPHLGAGGGETQYF. The chain employs TRBV7-7 and TRBJ2-5; 9 bases line up with TRBD2. This CDR3 spans 17 amino acids. The V segment lost 5 bases and the J segment 4 bases; nucleotides outside the gene matches: 14. Germline V gene data show CDR1 as SSHAT and CDR2 as FNYEAQ (reference sequence).